This T cell receptor (beta chain) was observed in a study of identical twins. MiXCR, run by TCRdb on the 5' RACE reads, gives a single entry per CDR3 protein. The repertoire consists of roughly 750,000 distinct CDR3 sequences, with 21% occurring once and the leading ten covering around 4.4%. CDR1 is SGHRS and CDR2 is YFSETQ in the germline V gene. Between the trimmed V and J ends, which lost 1 base and 6 bases, there was a span of 10 bases. The CDR3 contains 14 residues. The sample was also linked to a second study, of T cells expressing NK-cell markers.

Specimen: PBMCs. This TCR came from a woman between 18 and 30 years old in good health. The genes are TRBV5-1 and TRBJ2-2; possibly TRBD2 for D (6 bases). CDR3 amino acids: CASSLRLVAGELFF. For the CDR3, the DNA is TGCGCCAGCAGCTTGCGACTAGTGGCCGGGGAGCTGTTTTTT.